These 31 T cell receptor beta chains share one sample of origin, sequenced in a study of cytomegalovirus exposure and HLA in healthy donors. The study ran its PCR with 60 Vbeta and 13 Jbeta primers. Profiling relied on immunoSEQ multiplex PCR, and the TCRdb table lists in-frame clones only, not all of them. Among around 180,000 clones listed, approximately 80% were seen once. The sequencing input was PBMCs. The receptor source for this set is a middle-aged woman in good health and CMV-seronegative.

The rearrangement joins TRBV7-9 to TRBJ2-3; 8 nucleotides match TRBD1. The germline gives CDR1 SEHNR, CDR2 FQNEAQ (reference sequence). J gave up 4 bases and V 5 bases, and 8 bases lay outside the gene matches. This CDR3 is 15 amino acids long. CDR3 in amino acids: CASSPSGGRADTQYF. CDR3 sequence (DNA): TGTGCCAGCAGCCCTTCAGGGGGCCGGGCAGATACGCAGTATTTT.

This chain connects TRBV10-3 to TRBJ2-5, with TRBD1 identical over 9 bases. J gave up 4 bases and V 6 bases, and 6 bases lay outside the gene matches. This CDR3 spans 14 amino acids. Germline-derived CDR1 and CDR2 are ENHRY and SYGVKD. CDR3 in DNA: TGTGCCATCAGCTCGGACAGGGGAGGAGAGACCCAGTACTTC. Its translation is CAISSDRGGETQYF.

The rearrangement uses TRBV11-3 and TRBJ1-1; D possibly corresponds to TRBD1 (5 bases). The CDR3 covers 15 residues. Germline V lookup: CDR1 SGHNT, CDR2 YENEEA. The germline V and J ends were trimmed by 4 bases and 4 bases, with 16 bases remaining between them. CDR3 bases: TGTGCCAGCAGCTGGAGGAGTGGGGGGAGCACTGAAGCTTTCTTT. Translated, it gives CASSWRSGGSTEAFF.

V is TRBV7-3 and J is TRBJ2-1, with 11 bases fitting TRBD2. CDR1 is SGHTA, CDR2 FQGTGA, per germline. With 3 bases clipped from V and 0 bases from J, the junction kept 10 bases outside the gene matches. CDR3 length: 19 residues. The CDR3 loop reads CASSFPGLADLSSYNEQFF. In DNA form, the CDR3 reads TGTGCCAGCAGCTTCCCGGGACTAGCGGATTTGAGCTCCTACAATGAGCAGTTCTTC.

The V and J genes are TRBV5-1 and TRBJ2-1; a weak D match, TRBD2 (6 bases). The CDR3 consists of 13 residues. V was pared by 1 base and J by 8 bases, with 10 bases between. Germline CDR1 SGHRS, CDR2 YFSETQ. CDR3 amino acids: CASSLRGGDEQFF. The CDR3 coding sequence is TGCGCCAGCAGCTTGAGGGGAGGCGATGAGCAGTTCTTC. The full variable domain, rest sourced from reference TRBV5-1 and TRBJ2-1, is KAGVTQTPRYLIKTRGQQVTLSCSPISGHRSVSWYQQTPGQGLQFLFEYFSETQRNKGNFPGRFSGRQFSNSRSEMNVSTLELGDSALYLCASSLRGGDEQFFGPGTRLTVL.

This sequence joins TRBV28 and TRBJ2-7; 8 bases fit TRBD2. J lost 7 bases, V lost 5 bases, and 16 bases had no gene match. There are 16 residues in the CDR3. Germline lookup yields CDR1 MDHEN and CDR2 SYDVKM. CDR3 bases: TGTGCCAGCAGTCCCTACGGGAGGGGGGCCCGTGGAGAGCAGTACGTC. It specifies CASSPYGRGARGEQYV.

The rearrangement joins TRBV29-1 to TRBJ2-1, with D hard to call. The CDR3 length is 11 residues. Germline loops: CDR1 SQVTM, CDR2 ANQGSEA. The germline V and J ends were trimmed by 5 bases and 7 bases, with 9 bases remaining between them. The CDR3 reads CSVQQLNEQFF. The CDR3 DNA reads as TGCAGCGTTCAACAGCTAAATGAGCAGTTCTTC.

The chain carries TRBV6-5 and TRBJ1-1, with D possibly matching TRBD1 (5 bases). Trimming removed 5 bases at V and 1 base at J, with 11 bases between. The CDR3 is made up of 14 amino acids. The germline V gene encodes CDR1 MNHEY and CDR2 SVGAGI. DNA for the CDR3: TGTGCCAGCAGTCGAACCGACAGGAACACTGAAGCTTTCTTT. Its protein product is CASSRTDRNTEAFF.

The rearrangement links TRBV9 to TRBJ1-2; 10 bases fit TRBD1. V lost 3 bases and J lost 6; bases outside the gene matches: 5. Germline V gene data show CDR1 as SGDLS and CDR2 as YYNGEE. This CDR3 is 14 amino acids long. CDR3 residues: CASSARTGGNGYTF. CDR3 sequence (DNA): TGTGCCAGCAGCGCCCGGACAGGGGGAAATGGCTACACCTTC. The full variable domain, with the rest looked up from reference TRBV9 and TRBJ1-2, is DSGVTQTPKHLITATGQRVTLRCSPRSGDLSVYWYQQSLDQGLQFLIQYYNGEERAKGNILERFSAQQFPDLHSELNLSSLELGDSALYFCASSARTGGNGYTFGSGTRLTVV.

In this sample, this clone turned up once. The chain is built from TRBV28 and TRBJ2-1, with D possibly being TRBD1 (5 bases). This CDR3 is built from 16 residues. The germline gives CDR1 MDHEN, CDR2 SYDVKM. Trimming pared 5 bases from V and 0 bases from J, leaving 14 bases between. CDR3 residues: CASSTARARSYNEQFF. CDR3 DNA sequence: TGTGCCAGCAGTACTGCCAGGGCCCGCTCCTACAATGAGCAGTTCTTC.

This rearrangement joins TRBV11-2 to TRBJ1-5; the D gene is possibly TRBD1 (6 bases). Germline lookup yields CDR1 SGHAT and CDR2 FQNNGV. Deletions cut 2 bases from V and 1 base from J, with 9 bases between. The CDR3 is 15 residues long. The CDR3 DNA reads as TGTGCCAGCAGCTTATATACAGGGAGCAATCAGCCCCAGCATTTT. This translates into CASSLYTGSNQPQHF.

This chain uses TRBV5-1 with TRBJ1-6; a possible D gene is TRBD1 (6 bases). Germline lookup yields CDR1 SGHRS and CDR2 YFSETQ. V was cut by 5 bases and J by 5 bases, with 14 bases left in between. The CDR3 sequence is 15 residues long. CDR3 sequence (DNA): TGCGCCAGCAGTTCCAATGGACAGAATAATTCACCCCTCCACTTT. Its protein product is CASSSNGQNNSPLHF.

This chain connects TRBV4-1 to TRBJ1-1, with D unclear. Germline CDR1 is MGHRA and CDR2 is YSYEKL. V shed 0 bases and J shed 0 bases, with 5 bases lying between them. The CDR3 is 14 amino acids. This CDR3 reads CASSQDQMNTEAFF. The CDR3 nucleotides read TGCGCCAGCAGCCAAGATCAGATGAACACTGAAGCTTTCTTT.

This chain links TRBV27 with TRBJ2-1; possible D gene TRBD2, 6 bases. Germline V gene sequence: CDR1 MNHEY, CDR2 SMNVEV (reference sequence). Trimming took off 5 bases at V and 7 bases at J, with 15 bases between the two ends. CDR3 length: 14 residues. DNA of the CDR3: TGTGCCAGCAGTCGGAACGGGAGAAGGAATGAGCAGTTCTTC. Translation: CASSRNGRRNEQFF.

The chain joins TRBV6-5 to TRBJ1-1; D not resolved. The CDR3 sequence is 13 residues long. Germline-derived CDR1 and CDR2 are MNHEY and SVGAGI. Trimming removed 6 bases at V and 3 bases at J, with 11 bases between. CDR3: CASSDRLDTEAFF. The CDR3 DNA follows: TGTGCCAGCAGCGACCGTCTAGACACTGAAGCTTTCTTT.

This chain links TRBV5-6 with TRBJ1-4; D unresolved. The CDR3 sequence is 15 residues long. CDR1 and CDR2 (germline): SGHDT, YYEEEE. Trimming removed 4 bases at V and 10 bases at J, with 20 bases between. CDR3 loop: CASSRRATQSRKLFF. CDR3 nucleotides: TGTGCCAGCAGCCGGAGGGCCACCCAATCGAGAAAACTGTTTTTT.

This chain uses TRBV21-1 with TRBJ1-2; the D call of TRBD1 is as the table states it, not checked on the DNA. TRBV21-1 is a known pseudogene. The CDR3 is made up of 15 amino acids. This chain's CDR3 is CASSSWGRKSFGYTF. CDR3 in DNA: TGTGCCAGCAGCTCGTGGGGCCGTAAAAGTTTTGGCTACACCTTC.

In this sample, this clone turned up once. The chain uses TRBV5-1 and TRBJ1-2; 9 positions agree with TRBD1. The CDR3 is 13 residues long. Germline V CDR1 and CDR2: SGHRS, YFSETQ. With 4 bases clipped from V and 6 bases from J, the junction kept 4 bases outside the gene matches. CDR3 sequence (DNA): TGCGCCAGCAGCCCGGACAGGGGCCATGGCTACACCTTC. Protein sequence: CASSPDRGHGYTF.

The CDR3 here is CASSLGGQVLGETQYF. DNA for the CDR3: TGCGCCAGCAGCTTGGGGGGACAGGTGCTAGGGGAGACCCAGTACTTC. The chain carries TRBV5-1 and TRBJ2-5, with 8 bases identical to TRBD1. In germline, CDR1 is SGHRS, CDR2 YFSETQ. The CDR3 covers 16 residues. Losses at the gene ends were 0 bases for V and 5 bases for J; bases not matched to a gene: 9.

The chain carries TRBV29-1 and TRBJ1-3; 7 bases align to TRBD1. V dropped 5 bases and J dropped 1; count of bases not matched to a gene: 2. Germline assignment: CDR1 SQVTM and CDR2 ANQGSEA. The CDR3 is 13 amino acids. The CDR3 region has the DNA TGCAGCGTTTCGGACAGGTCTGGAAACACCATATATTTT. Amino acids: CSVSDRSGNTIYF.

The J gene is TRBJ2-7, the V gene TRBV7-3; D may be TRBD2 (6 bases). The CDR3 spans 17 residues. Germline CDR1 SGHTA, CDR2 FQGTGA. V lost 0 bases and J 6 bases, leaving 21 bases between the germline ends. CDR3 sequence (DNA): TGTGCCAGCAGCTTAACTGGCCGGCGCGGAGGGGCCCTCGAGCAGTACTTC. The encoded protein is CASSLTGRRGGALEQYF.

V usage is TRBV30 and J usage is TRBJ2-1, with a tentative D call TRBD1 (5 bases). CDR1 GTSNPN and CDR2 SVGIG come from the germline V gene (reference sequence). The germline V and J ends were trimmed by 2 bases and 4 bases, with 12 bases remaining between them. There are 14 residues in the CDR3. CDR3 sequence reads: CAWSRGSLYNEQFF. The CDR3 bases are TGTGCCTGGAGTAGGGGATCTCTGTACAATGAGCAGTTCTTC.

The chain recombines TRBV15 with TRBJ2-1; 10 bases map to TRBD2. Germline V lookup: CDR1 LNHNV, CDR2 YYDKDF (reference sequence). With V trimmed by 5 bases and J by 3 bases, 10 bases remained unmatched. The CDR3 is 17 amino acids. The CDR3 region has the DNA TGTGCCACCAGCCGTAGCGGGAGGCAACTATTCTACAATGAGCAGTTCTTC. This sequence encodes CATSRSGRQLFYNEQFF.

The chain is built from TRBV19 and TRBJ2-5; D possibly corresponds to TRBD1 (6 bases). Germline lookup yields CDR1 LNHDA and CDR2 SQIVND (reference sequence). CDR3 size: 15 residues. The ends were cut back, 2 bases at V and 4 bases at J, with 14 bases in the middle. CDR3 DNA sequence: TGTGCCAGTAGTATACAAAGGCAGGGGAGAGAGACCCAGTACTTC. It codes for CASSIQRQGRETQYF.

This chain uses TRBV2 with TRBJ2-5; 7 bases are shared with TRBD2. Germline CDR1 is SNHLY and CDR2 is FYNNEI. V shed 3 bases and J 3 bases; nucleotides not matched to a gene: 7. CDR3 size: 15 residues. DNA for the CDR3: TGTGCCAGCAGTGAGTCGGGGAGGGCGAAAGAGACCCAGTACTTC. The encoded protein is CASSESGRAKETQYF.

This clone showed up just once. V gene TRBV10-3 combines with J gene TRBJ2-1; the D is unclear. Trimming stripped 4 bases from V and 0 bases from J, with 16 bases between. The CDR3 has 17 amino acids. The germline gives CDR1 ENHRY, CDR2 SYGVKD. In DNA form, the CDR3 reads TGTGCCATCAGTGGATTCCTATCCTCAAGCTCCTACAATGAGCAGTTCTTC. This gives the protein CAISGFLSSSSYNEQFF.

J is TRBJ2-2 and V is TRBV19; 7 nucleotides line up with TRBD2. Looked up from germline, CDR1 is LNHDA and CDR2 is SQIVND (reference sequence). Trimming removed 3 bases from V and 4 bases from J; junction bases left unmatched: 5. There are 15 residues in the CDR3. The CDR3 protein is CASSIPGLTTGELFF. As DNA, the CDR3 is TGTGCCAGTAGTATCCCGGGACTAACCACCGGGGAGCTGTTTTTT.

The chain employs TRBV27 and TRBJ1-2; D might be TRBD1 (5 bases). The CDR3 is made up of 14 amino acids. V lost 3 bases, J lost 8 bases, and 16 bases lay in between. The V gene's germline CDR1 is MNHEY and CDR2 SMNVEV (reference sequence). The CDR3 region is CASSLGGDLWGYTF. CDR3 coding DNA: TGTGCCAGCAGTTTGGGCGGGGACCTATGGGGCTACACCTTC.

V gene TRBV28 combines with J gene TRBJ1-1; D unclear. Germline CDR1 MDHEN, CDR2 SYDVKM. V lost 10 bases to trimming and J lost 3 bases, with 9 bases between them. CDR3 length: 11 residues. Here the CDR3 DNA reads TGTGCCACCGGGGAGGACACTGAAGCTTTCTTT. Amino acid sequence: CATGEDTEAFF.

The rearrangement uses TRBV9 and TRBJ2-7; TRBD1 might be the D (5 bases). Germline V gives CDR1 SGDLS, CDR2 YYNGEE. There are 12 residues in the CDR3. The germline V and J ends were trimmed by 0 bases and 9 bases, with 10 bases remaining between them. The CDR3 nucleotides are TGTGCCAGCAGCGTAGGACAAGGGGTGCAGTACTTC. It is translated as CASSVGQGVQYF.

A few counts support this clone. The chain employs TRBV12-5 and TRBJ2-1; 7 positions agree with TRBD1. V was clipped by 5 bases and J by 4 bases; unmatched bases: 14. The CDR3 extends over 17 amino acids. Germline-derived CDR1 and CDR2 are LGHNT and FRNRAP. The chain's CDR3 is CASGPHSGTEKYNEQFF. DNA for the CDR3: TGTGCTAGTGGTCCCCACTCCGGGACAGAAAAATACAATGAGCAGTTCTTC. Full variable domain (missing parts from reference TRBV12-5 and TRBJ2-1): DARVTQTPRHKVTEMGQEVTMRCQPILGHNTVFWYRQTMMQGLELLAYFRNRAPLDDSGMPKDRFSAEMPDATLATLKIQPSEPRDSAVYFCASGPHSGTEKYNEQFFGPGTRLTVL.